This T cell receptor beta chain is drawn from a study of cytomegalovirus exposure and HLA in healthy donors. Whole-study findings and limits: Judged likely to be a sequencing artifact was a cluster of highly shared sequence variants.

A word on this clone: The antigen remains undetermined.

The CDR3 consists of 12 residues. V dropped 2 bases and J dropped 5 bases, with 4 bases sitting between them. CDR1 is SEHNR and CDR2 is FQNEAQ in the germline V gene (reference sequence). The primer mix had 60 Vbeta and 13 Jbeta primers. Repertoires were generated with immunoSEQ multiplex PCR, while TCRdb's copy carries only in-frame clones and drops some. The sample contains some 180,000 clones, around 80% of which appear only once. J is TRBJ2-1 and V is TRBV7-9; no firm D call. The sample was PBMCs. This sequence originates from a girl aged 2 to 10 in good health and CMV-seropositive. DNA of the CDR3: TGTGCCAGCAGCTTATCCAACAATGAGCAGTTCTTC. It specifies CASSLSNNEQFF.